Listed here are 12 T cell receptor beta chains from one sample, sequenced in a study of CXCR3-negative and CXCR3-positive naive CD8 T cells. Findings and caveats of the study: For CXCR3-positive naive cells, TRB CDR3s were more hydrophobic than those of CXCR3-negative naive cells.

Researchers prepared the TRB cDNA libraries using 5' RACE with UMI labels. After re-calling the 5' RACE reads, TCRdb lists one entry per CDR3 protein, DNA absent. This repertoire includes about 150,000 distinct CDR3 sequences. Their recognized antigens are unknown. The sequenced material came from naive CXCR3+ CD8+ T cells from blood. Subset meaning: CD45RO-CCR7+CD27+CD95- naive CD8+ T cells expressing CXCR3 (TNR3+). The receptor set was obtained from a human donor in good health. Some clones in this sample may be carry-over from other donors' samples.

The rearrangement joins TRBV13 to TRBJ2-1; TCRdb proposes TRBD1, but this gene call is untestable without DNA. The CDR3 is 17 amino acids. Germline V gene data show CDR1 as PRHDT and CDR2 as FYEKMQ (reference sequence). The chain's CDR3 is CASSPPLDRDPANEQFF. The variable domain in full, completed from reference TRBV13 and TRBJ2-1, reads AAGVIQSPRHLIKEKRETATLKCYPIPRHDTVYWYQQGPGQDPQFLISFYEKMQSDKGSIPDRFSAQQFSDYHSELNMSSLELGDSALYFCASSPPLDRDPANEQFFGPGTRLTVL.

The V call is TRBV28, the J call TRBJ1-4. The CDR3 has 14 residues. Germline CDR1 and CDR2: MDHEN and SYDVKM. The CDR3 is CATSLLGANEKLFF.

V and J are TRBV25-1 and TRBJ2-5; TCRdb gives TRBD1 as the D gene, but with no DNA this cannot be confirmed. CDR3 size: 14 residues. Germline V CDR1 and CDR2: MGHDK, SYGVNS. The CDR3 spells CASSESWGLETQYF.

This chain connects TRBV29-1 to TRBJ2-2; TCRdb returns TRBD2, unconfirmable since there is no DNA. The CDR3 covers 17 residues. Per the germline V gene, CDR1 is SQVTM and CDR2 is ANQGSEA. CDR3 protein: CSVEDPHPGLPTGELFF.

The rearrangement links TRBV5-1 to TRBJ1-2; TCRdb designates TRBD1, a call that cannot be tested without DNA. The germline CDR1 and CDR2 sequences are SGHRS and YFSETQ. The CDR3 extends over 12 amino acids. The CDR3 sequence is CASTKDSYGYTF.

CDR3: CSVERLAGGGETQYF. The chain has TRBV29-1 and TRBJ2-5; the D gene TCRdb calls, TRBD2, cannot be checked with no DNA. Germline CDR1 and CDR2: SQVTM and ANQGSEA. The CDR3 covers 15 residues. Complete variable domain (other parts from reference TRBV29-1 and TRBJ2-5): SAVISQKPSRDICQRGTSLTIQCQVDSQVTMMFWYRQQPGQSLTLIATANQGSEATYESGFVIDKFPISRPNLTFSTLTVSNMSPEDSSIYLCSVERLAGGGETQYFGPGTRLLVL.

The gene calls are TRBV7-2 and TRBJ2-1; TCRdb's assignment of TRBD2 cannot be checked, as there is no DNA. Germline lookup yields CDR1 SGHTA and CDR2 FQGNSA. CDR3 length equals 14 residues. The CDR3 loop is CASSSAGGAGEQFF.

This chain uses TRBV27 with TRBJ1-5. This CDR3 comprises 13 residues. The V gene's germline CDR1 is MNHEY and CDR2 SMNVEV (reference sequence). CDR3 sequence: CASRTSEWQPQHF.

The V and J genes are TRBV5-1 and TRBJ2-5; the TCRdb call, TRBD2, lacks DNA for checking. The germline V gene encodes CDR1 SGHRS and CDR2 YFSETQ. The CDR3 contains 14 residues. CDR3 sequence reads: CASSPRWRGETQYF.

This sequence joins TRBV28 and TRBJ2-7; the D call from TCRdb, TRBD1, cannot be confirmed without DNA. Germline assignment: CDR1 MDHEN and CDR2 SYDVKM. The CDR3 runs 13 residues. This CDR3 reads CASSLQGAYEQYF.

The CDR3 sequence: CASGGAPNTGELFF. This chain joins TRBV6-5 and TRBJ2-2; TCRdb selects TRBD1, and the lack of DNA leaves this call unchecked. This CDR3 has 14 residues. Germline V gives CDR1 MNHEY, CDR2 SVGAGI.

The chain joins TRBV27 to TRBJ2-7. Germline CDR1 is MNHEY and CDR2 is SMNVEV (reference sequence). This CDR3 comprises 14 residues. CDR3 protein: CASSLGPFTYEQYF.